The 26 T cell receptor beta chains below all came from one sample that was sequenced in a study of blood T cell repertoires in COVID-19. Sequencing used immunoSEQ multiplex PCR; TCRdb keeps in-frame clones, though not all of them. The sample lists some 98,000 clones; roughly 82% were seen once. Sequencing was performed on peripheral blood. These receptors came from a man in his 60s with acute or convalescent COVID-19.

V gene TRBV5-1 combines with J gene TRBJ2-6, with 10 bases lining up with TRBD2. The CDR3 runs to 19 residues. CDR1 is SGHRS, CDR2 YFSETQ, per germline. The J segment lost 0 bases and the V segment lost 4 bases, leaving 10 bases of the junction unmatched. The CDR3 bases are TGCGCCAGCAGCCTGCGGACTAGCGGCGCAGTCTCTGGGGCCAACGTCCTGACTTTC. This sequence encodes CASSLRTSGAVSGANVLTF.

The V call is TRBV19, the J call TRBJ1-6; weak D call: TRBD1 (5 bases). CDR3 size: 13 residues. Germline loops: CDR1 LNHDA, CDR2 SQIVND (reference sequence). Trimming removed 5 bases at V and 5 bases at J, with 7 bases between. CDR3 residues: CASSRQNNSPLHF. As DNA, the CDR3 is TGTGCCAGTAGTCGACAGAATAATTCACCCCTCCACTTT.

The DNA for the CDR3 is TGCGCCAGCAGCTTGGGACAGGGAGGCGAGCAGTACGTC. Translated: CASSLGQGGEQYV. The chain is built from TRBV5-1 and TRBJ2-7; maybe TRBD1 (7 bases). V lost 0 bases, J lost 6 bases, and 10 bases lay in between. This CDR3 region has 13 residues. CDR1 is SGHRS, CDR2 YFSETQ, per germline.

This chain uses TRBV5-4 with TRBJ1-1; 8 positions match TRBD1. The germline V gene encodes CDR1 SGHNT and CDR2 YYREEE (reference sequence). The CDR3 loop spans 14 amino acids. With V trimmed by 4 bases and J by 4 bases, 6 bases remained unmatched. CDR3 protein: CASSRTGKGTEAFF. In DNA, the CDR3 is TGTGCCAGCAGCCGGACAGGGAAGGGCACTGAAGCTTTCTTT.

The J gene is TRBJ2-7, the V gene TRBV7-9; tentatively, D is TRBD2 (5 bases). The CDR3 runs 16 residues. V lost 5 bases to trimming and J lost 0 bases, with 17 bases between them. CDR1 is SEHNR and CDR2 is FQNEAQ in the germline V gene (reference sequence). CDR3 bases: TGTGCCAGCAGCCCCTTGGCGGGCGAACCCTCCTACGAGCAGTACTTC. Translation gives CASSPLAGEPSYEQYF.

The V gene is TRBV19, the J gene TRBJ1-1, with no clear D. V shed 7 bases and J shed 1 base, with 28 bases lying between them. Germline V gene sequence: CDR1 LNHDA, CDR2 SQIVND (reference sequence). This CDR3 has 19 amino acids. The DNA of the CDR3 is TGTGCCAGTAACCCTTCCGGACGGAAGCAGAAGGCGGGGAACACTGAAGCTTTCTTT. Protein product: CASNPSGRKQKAGNTEAFF.

The genes are TRBV6-2 or TRBV6-3 and TRBJ1-2, with 10 bases matching TRBD1. V shed 2 bases, J shed 3 bases, and the junction held 6 bases outside the gene matches. The CDR3 loop spans 16 amino acids. Germline V gene lookup returns CDR1 MNHEY and CDR2 SVGEGT. The CDR3 DNA reads TGTGCCAGCAGTTACGCGACAGGGGGCGGCGACTATGGCTACACCTTC. Residues: CASSYATGGGDYGYTF.

V and J are TRBV5-1 and TRBJ1-5; the D gene is possibly TRBD1 (5 bases). CDR3 length: 17 residues. Trimming left V 4 bases short and J 3 bases short, with 20 bases between. Per germline, CDR1 SGHRS and CDR2 YFSETQ. Here the CDR3 reads CASSVITGDDSNQPQHF. Here the CDR3 DNA reads TGCGCCAGCAGCGTCATTACAGGAGACGATTCCAATCAGCCCCAGCATTTT.

The chain recombines TRBV2 with TRBJ2-3; D remains ambiguous. Per the germline V gene, CDR1 is SNHLY and CDR2 is FYNNEI. This CDR3 comprises 12 residues. Trimming pared 6 bases from V and 8 bases from J, leaving 12 bases between. CDR3 protein: CASSDWLGTQYF. The CDR3 DNA sequence: TGTGCCAGCAGCGATTGGCTTGGTACGCAGTATTTT.

The V gene is TRBV4-1, the J gene TRBJ1-1; D ambiguous. The CDR3 consists of 15 residues. From germline, CDR1 is MGHRA and CDR2 YSYEKL. Trimming stripped 1 base from V and 1 base from J, with 10 bases between. CDR3 residues: CASSQGWRGNTEAFF. CDR3 in DNA: TGCGCCAGCAGCCAAGGGTGGAGAGGGAACACTGAAGCTTTCTTT.

CDR3 DNA sequence: TGTGCCAGCAAGAGACAGGGGGCTGGGACTGAAGCTTTCTTT. Amino acids: CASKRQGAGTEAFF. The chain links TRBV6-5 to TRBJ1-1; 10 bases fit TRBD1. The CDR3 extends over 14 amino acids. With V trimmed by 7 bases and J by 5 bases, 7 bases remained unmatched. The germline V gene has CDR1 MNHEY and CDR2 SVGAGI.

The chain carries TRBV9 and TRBJ2-7; D possibly corresponds to TRBD2 (5 bases). The CDR3 spans 15 residues. Germline loops: CDR1 SGDLS, CDR2 YYNGEE. Between the trimmed V and J ends, which lost 0 bases and 7 bases, there was a span of 17 bases. CDR3 DNA: TGTGCCAGCAGCGTAGATCCGGGAAGTTATGGAGAGCAGTACTTC. As protein: CASSVDPGSYGEQYF. The full variable domain, with the rest looked up from reference TRBV9 and TRBJ2-7, is DSGVTQTPKHLITATGQRVTLRCSPRSGDLSVYWYQQSLDQGLQFLIQYYNGEERAKGNILERFSAQQFPDLHSELNLSSLELGDSALYFCASSVDPGSYGEQYFGPGTRLTVT.

The chain has TRBV19 and TRBJ1-3, with D maybe TRBD1 (5 bases). The V gene lost 7 bases and the J gene lost 2 bases, with 12 bases spanning the gap. CDR1 and CDR2 from the germline V gene are LNHDA and SQIVND (reference sequence). The CDR3 spans 14 residues. CDR3 nucleotide sequence: TGTGCCAGTAAAGTTGGGGCGGCTGGAAACACCATATATTTT. The encoded protein is CASKVGAAGNTIYF.

This rearrangement joins TRBV20-1 to TRBJ1-4, with D possibly matching TRBD1 (6 bases). V was trimmed by 3 bases and J by 12 bases, leaving 17 bases between them. CDR3 length: 13 residues. Germline V gene sequence: CDR1 DFQATT, CDR2 SNEGSKA (reference sequence). This CDR3 is CSASEYPAGELFF. In nucleotides, the CDR3 is TGCAGTGCTAGTGAATATCCGGCAGGGGAACTGTTTTTT.

This clone was observed a few times. V gene TRBV3-1 (or the pseudogene TRBV3-2) combines with J gene TRBJ1-2, with D maybe TRBD1 (5 bases). Trimming removed 8 bases at V and 8 bases at J, with 15 bases between. This CDR3 contains 12 residues. Germline V gene lookup returns CDR1 LGHDT and CDR2 YNNKEL (reference sequence). The CDR3 protein is CASGTSRVGYTF. In nucleotides, the CDR3 is TGTGCCAGCGGGACTTCCAGGGTAGGCTACACCTTC.

The rearrangement links TRBV27 to TRBJ2-7; TRBD1 might be the D (5 bases). The CDR3 runs to 15 residues. Germline V gene sequence: CDR1 MNHEY, CDR2 SMNVEV (reference sequence). V gave up 2 bases and J gave up 2 bases, with 13 bases separating them. The CDR3 DNA is TGTGCCAGCAGTTTAGAAGGGGATGGGCCCTACGAGCAGTACTTC. The encoded protein is CASSLEGDGPYEQYF.

The V call is TRBV18, the J call TRBJ1-4; TRBD1 aligns across 8 bases. The length of the CDR3 is 15 residues. Trimming removed 6 bases from V and 3 bases from J; junction bases left unmatched: 6. CDR1 KGHSH and CDR2 LQKENI come from the germline V gene. CDR3: CASSRAGGPNEKLFF. In DNA, the CDR3 is TGTGCCAGCTCCCGGGCAGGGGGCCCTAATGAAAAACTGTTTTTT.

The rearrangement uses TRBV28 and TRBJ2-3, with 7 bases matching TRBD1. Germline CDR1 is MDHEN and CDR2 is SYDVKM. The junction had 6 bases not matched to a gene; V was cut back by 6 bases and J by 3 bases. The CDR3 consists of 14 residues. The DNA for the CDR3 is TGTGCCAGCAGGGGGACAGCAACGACAGATACGCAGTATTTT. Residues: CASRGTATTDTQYF.

This clone came up a few times. The chain links TRBV28 to TRBJ1-5, with a tentative D call TRBD1 (5 bases). This CDR3 is built from 14 residues. Germline CDR1 and CDR2: MDHEN and SYDVKM. The V and J ends lost 4 bases and 1 base respectively, with 8 bases between them. The CDR3 spells CASSWKGSNQPQHF. The CDR3 DNA is TGTGCCAGCAGTTGGAAGGGGAGCAATCAGCCCCAGCATTTT.

The V and J genes are TRBV5-4 and TRBJ1-3, with 8 positions matching TRBD1. From germline, CDR1 is SGHNT and CDR2 YYREEE (reference sequence). Trimming removed 3 bases from V and 5 bases from J; junction bases left unmatched: 4. The CDR3 has 14 amino acids. For the CDR3, the DNA is TGTGCCAGCAGCTCGGGACAGGCAAGAAACACCATATATTTT. It codes for CASSSGQARNTIYF. The full variable domain, rest sourced from reference TRBV5-4 and TRBJ1-3, is ETGVTQSPTHLIKTRGQQVTLRCSSQSGHNTVSWYQQALGQGPQFIFQYYREEENGRGNFPPRFSGLQFPNYSSELNVNALELDDSALYLCASSSGQARNTIYFGEGSWLTVV.

The gene calls are TRBV27 and TRBJ1-1, with 8 bases that match TRBD1. This CDR3 is 15 amino acids long. Looked up from germline, CDR1 is MNHEY and CDR2 is SMNVEV (reference sequence). The V segment lost 7 bases and the J segment 1 base; nucleotides outside the gene matches: 8. The CDR3 nucleotides read TGTGCCAGCATTAGCAGGGGGCGAGGGAACACTGAAGCTTTCTTT. Its translation is CASISRGRGNTEAFF.

The J gene is TRBJ1-2, the V gene TRBV4-3, with 7 bases that match TRBD1. The CDR3 covers 17 residues. V was pared by 0 bases and J by 0 bases, with 7 bases of the junction left unmatched. Germline lookup yields CDR1 LGHNA and CDR2 YSLEER. DNA for the CDR3: TGCGCCAGCAGCCAAGATCGACAGGGCTCTACTAACTATGGCTACACCTTC. Its translation is CASSQDRQGSTNYGYTF.

The chain combines TRBV14 with TRBJ2-3, with D maybe TRBD2 (5 bases). Between the trimmed V and J ends, which lost 7 bases and 2 bases, there was a span of 19 bases. The germline gives CDR1 SGHDN, CDR2 FVKESK. The CDR3 is made up of 16 amino acids. Here the CDR3 DNA reads TGTGCCAGCACCCCGCGGGCCCGAGGACCCACAGATACGCAGTATTTT. Translating gives CASTPRARGPTDTQYF. Full variable domain (missing parts from reference TRBV14 and TRBJ2-3): EAGVTQFPSHSVIEKGQTVTLRCDPISGHDNLYWYRRVMGKEIKFLLHFVKESKQDESGMPNNRFLAERTGGTYSTLKVQPAELEDSGVYFCASTPRARGPTDTQYFGPGTRLTVL.

This clone was counted a few times. The V gene is TRBV4-2, the J gene TRBJ1-1; weak D call: TRBD1 (5 bases). The V and J ends lost 2 bases and 0 bases respectively, with 16 bases between them. The germline V gene has CDR1 LGHNA and CDR2 YNFKEQ. This CDR3 has 17 residues. This CDR3 reads CASSQMGGAGVNTEAFF. CDR3 in DNA: TGTGCCAGCAGCCAAATGGGCGGGGCCGGGGTGAACACTGAAGCTTTCTTT.

This rearrangement joins TRBV7-2 to TRBJ1-2; 9 nucleotides align to TRBD1. Germline-derived CDR1 and CDR2 are SGHTA and FQGNSA. The CDR3 totals 15 residues. The trim removed 3 bases at V and 0 bases at J, leaving 2 bases unmatched. This CDR3 is CASSFTGGPNYGYTF. Written as DNA, the CDR3 is TGTGCCAGCAGCTTTACAGGGGGCCCTAACTATGGCTACACCTTC.

The CDR3: CAIRQDSNQPQHF. The CDR3 nucleotides read TGTGCCATCAGACAGGATAGCAATCAGCCCCAGCATTTT. V usage is TRBV10-3 and J usage is TRBJ1-5, with TRBD1 as a possible D gene (5 bases). V gave up 6 bases and J gave up 0 bases, with 6 bases separating them. Germline V gene data show CDR1 as ENHRY and CDR2 as SYGVKD. The CDR3 length is 13 residues.